This TCR beta chain is from a study of shared clonotypes between healthy human individuals. Naive CD8 cells, CD45RO-negative and positively selected for CCR7, excluded terminally differentiated effector memory CD45RA+ cells. This table comes from immunoSEQ multiplex PCR, and its TCRdb copy is limited to in-frame clones, with some not included. The sample includes around 2,000,000 clones, around 93% seen only once; the top ten take roughly 1.7%. The V and J ends lost 2 bases and 0 bases respectively, with 12 bases between them. This CDR3 has 16 residues. Germline V gene sequence: CDR1 SGHNT, CDR2 YYREEE (reference sequence).

Source material: naive CD8+ T cells from PBMCs. The clonotype originates from a man aged 18-30 years in good health. Some clones in this sample may be carry-over from other donors' samples. This sequence joins TRBV5-4 and TRBJ1-3, with D possibly being TRBD1 (6 bases). The CDR3 is CASSFGTPSSGNTIYF. As DNA, the CDR3 is TGTGCCAGCAGCTTCGGGACACCGAGCTCTGGAAACACCATATATTTT.